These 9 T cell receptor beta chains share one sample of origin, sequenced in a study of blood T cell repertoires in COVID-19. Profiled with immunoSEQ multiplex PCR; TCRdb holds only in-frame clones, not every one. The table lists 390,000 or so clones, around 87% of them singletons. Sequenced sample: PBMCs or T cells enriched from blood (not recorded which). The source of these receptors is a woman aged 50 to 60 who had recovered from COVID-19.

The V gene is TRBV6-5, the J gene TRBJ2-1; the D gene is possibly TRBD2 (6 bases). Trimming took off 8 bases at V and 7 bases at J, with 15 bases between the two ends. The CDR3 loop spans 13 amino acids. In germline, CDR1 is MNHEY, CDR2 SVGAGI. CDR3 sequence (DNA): TGTGCCAGCGGGGTAACGCGGGGAAATGAGCAGTTCTTC. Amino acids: CASGVTRGNEQFF.

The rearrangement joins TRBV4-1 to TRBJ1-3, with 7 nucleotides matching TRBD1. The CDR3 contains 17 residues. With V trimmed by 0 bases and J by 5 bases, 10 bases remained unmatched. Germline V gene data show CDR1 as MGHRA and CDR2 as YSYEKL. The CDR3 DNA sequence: TGCGCCAGCAGCCAAGATGGTGCGACAGGGAAACGAAACACCATATATTTT. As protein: CASSQDGATGKRNTIYF.

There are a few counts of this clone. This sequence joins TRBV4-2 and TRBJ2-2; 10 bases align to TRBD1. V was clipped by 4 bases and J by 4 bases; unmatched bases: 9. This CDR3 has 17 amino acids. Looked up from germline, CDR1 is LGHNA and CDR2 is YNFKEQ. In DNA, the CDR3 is TGTGCCAGCAGCCGGGGGGGGACAGGGGCCTCCACCGGGGAGCTGTTTTTT. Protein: CASSRGGTGASTGELFF.

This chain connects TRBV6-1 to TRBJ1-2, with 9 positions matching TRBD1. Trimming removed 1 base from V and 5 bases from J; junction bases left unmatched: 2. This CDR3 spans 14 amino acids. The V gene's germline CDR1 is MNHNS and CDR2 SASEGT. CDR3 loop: CASSEDRGLYGYTF. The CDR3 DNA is TGTGCCAGCAGTGAAGACAGGGGGCTTTATGGCTACACCTTC.

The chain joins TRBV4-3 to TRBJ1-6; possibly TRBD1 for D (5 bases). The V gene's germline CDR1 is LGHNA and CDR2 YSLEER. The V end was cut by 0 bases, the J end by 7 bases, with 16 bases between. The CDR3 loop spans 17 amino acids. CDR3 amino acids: CASSQDRVEGLNSPLHF. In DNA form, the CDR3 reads TGCGCCAGCAGCCAAGATAGGGTGGAGGGGCTGAATTCACCCCTCCACTTT.

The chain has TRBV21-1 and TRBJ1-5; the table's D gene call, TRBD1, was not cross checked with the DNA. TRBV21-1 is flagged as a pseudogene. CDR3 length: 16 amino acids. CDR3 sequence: CASSLPGTDEHQPQHF. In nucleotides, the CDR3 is TGTGCCAGCAGCTTACCCGGGACAGACGAACATCAGCCCCAGCATTTT.

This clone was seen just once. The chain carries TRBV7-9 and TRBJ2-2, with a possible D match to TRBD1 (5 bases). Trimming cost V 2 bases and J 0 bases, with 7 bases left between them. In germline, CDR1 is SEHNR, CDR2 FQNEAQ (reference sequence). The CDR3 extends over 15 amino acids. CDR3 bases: TGTGCCAGCAGCTTACAGGGCGCGAACACCGGGGAGCTGTTTTTT. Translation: CASSLQGANTGELFF.

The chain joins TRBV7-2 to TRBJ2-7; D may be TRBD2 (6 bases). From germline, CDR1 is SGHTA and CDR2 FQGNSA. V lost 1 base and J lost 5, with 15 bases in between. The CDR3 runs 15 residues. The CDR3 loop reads CASSLVGGYGHEQYF. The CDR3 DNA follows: TGTGCCAGCAGCTTAGTGGGGGGATACGGCCACGAGCAGTACTTC.

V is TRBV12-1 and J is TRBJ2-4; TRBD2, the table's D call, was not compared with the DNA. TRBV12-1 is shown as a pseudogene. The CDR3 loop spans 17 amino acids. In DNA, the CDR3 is TGTGCCAGCAGCTCCCCCTGTTGCGGGGGGACCCCCAACATTCAGTACTTC. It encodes CASSSPCCGGTPNIQYF.